This entry is about one T cell receptor (beta chain). There are 16 residues in the CDR3. V was cut by 0 bases and J by 2 bases, with 13 bases left in between. The germline V gene encodes CDR1 LNHDA and CDR2 SQIVND (reference sequence). The sample is drawn from a study of shared clonotypes between healthy human individuals. Only in-frame clones appear in the TCRdb table, and some are missing; sequencing was by immunoSEQ multiplex PCR. The sample has about 690,000 clones, less than 95% seen once. Sequencing was done on a sample of memory CD8+ T cells from PBMCs. Stated subset: CD45RO+ cells pooled with CCR7-negative TemRA cells. This clonotype was sampled from a man aged 18 to 29 in good health. Some clones in this sample may be carry-over from other donors' samples. The rearrangement joins TRBV19 to TRBJ1-1; no definite D call. The CDR3 spells CASSIDRGTDNTEAFF. Written as DNA, the CDR3 is TGTGCCAGTAGTATAGACCGGGGAACGGATAACACTGAAGCTTTCTTT.